These 22 T cell receptor beta chains share one sample of origin, sequenced in a study of T cell responses to AZD1222 COVID-19 vaccine. This table comes from immunoSEQ multiplex PCR, and its TCRdb copy is limited to in-frame clones, with some not included. The sample lists 140,000 to 150,000 clones, 85% to 95% seen once, with more than 10% in the top ten. The material sequenced was peripheral blood, taken after recovery from COVID-19. The receptors here all came from an adult who had recovered from COVID-19.

The chain uses TRBV7-2 and TRBJ1-5; TRBD1 is a possible D gene (6 bases). The CDR3 totals 16 residues. Germline V CDR1 and CDR2: SGHTA, FQGNSA. V gave up 5 bases and J gave up 4 bases, with 18 bases separating them. CDR3 amino acids: CASSPNWAGVNQPQHF. In DNA, the CDR3 is TGTGCCAGCAGCCCAAATTGGGCAGGGGTGAATCAGCCCCAGCATTTT.

This clone has only one observation. The chain employs TRBV5-1 and TRBJ2-5, with no clear D. Germline CDR1 is SGHRS and CDR2 is YFSETQ. This CDR3 has 11 residues. Trimming cost V 4 bases and J 5 bases, with 6 bases left between them. This CDR3 is CASSQQETQYF. DNA for the CDR3: TGCGCCAGCAGCCAGCAGGAGACCCAGTACTTC.

The J gene is TRBJ1-6, the V gene TRBV28, with 7 bases matching TRBD1. V was clipped by 7 bases and J by 5 bases; unmatched bases: 17. The length of the CDR3 is 18 residues. The germline gives CDR1 MDHEN, CDR2 SYDVKM. CDR3 amino acids: CASTPPLGTEDNNSPLHF. In DNA, the CDR3 is TGTGCCAGCACCCCCCCCCTCGGGACAGAGGATAATAATTCACCCCTCCACTTT.

This chain connects TRBV9 to TRBJ2-3, with D perhaps given as TRBD1 or TRBD2 (5 bases each). The germline CDR1 and CDR2 sequences are SGDLS and YYNGEE. V was pared by 3 bases and J by 0 bases, with 11 bases between. This CDR3 region has 15 residues. CDR3 residues: CASSDGTVSTDTQYF. The DNA for the CDR3 is TGTGCCAGCAGCGACGGGACCGTTAGCACAGATACGCAGTATTTT.

This sequence joins TRBV19 and TRBJ1-5, with 7 bases aligning to TRBD1. Germline V CDR1 and CDR2: LNHDA, SQIVND (reference sequence). Unmatched junction bases numbered 12, after V lost 8 bases and J lost 2 bases. CDR3 size: 16 residues. CDR3 loop: CASWDRLGRGNQPQHF. In DNA, the CDR3 is TGTGCCAGTTGGGACAGACTGGGGCGAGGCAATCAGCCCCAGCATTTT.

This clone was counted a single time. Here the CDR3 reads CSVEGHGSTDTQYF. The CDR3, as DNA: TGCAGCGTTGAAGGACACGGAAGCACAGATACGCAGTATTTT. The V call is TRBV29-1, the J call TRBJ2-3; D ambiguous. The CDR3 spans 14 residues. Trimming pared 1 base from V and 0 bases from J, leaving 8 bases between. Germline CDR1 SQVTM, CDR2 ANQGSEA.

This chain connects TRBV18 to TRBJ2-5; a possible D gene is TRBD2 (7 bases). V dropped 2 bases and J dropped 2 bases, with 18 bases sitting between them. CDR3 length: 17 amino acids. CDR1 is KGHSH, CDR2 LQKENI, per germline. DNA of the CDR3: TGTGCCAGCTCACCAAGGGGGGGGCCGGGATCTCAAGAGACCCAGTACTTC. Translated: CASSPRGGPGSQETQYF.

The CDR3 region is CASSLVASGLSTDTQYF. The CDR3 nucleotides read TGCGCCAGCAGCTTGGTGGCTAGCGGCCTTAGCACAGATACGCAGTATTTT. This chain uses TRBV5-1 with TRBJ2-3, with 7 bases aligning to TRBD2. Per the germline V gene, CDR1 is SGHRS and CDR2 is YFSETQ. The ends lost 0 bases at V and 0 bases at J; junction bases unmatched: 7. The CDR3 covers 17 residues. The full variable domain, rest sourced from reference TRBV5-1 and TRBJ2-3, is KAGVTQTPRYLIKTRGQQVTLSCSPISGHRSVSWYQQTPGQGLQFLFEYFSETQRNKGNFPGRFSGRQFSNSRSEMNVSTLELGDSALYLCASSLVASGLSTDTQYFGPGTRLTVL.

The genes are TRBV14 and TRBJ2-3, with D maybe TRBD2 (5 bases). This CDR3 contains 14 residues. The V gene's germline CDR1 is SGHDN and CDR2 FVKESK. The V end was cut by 4 bases, the J end by 1 base, with 9 bases between. In nucleotides, the CDR3 is TGTGCCAGCAGCCTGGACTGGGGCACAGATACGCAGTATTTT. This sequence encodes CASSLDWGTDTQYF.

This chain connects TRBV30 to TRBJ2-7, with D perhaps matching TRBD1 or TRBD2 (5 bases each). CDR3 size: 13 residues. Trimming took 7 bases from V and 0 from J, leaving 13 bases between them. Germline values: CDR1 GTSNPN, CDR2 SVGIG (reference sequence). CDR3 sequence: CAYSGDRSYEQYF. The CDR3 coding sequence is TGTGCCTACTCTGGGGACCGCTCCTACGAGCAGTACTTC.

This clone has a single count. The chain joins TRBV2 to TRBJ2-7; a possible D gene is TRBD1 (5 bases). CDR3 length equals 12 residues. Germline V CDR1 and CDR2: SNHLY, FYNNEI. The V and J ends lost 4 bases and 5 bases respectively, with 9 bases between them. The chain's CDR3 is CASSGGVNEQYF. The CDR3 nucleotides are TGTGCCAGCAGTGGGGGCGTCAACGAGCAGTACTTC.

This clone was seen a single time. The gene calls are TRBV12-3 or TRBV12-4 and TRBJ1-1; D remains ambiguous. Deletions cut 2 bases from V and 5 bases from J, with 3 bases between. The CDR3 has 11 amino acids. The CDR3 sequence is CASSLRTEAFF. The CDR3 DNA follows: TGTGCCAGCAGTTTAAGGACTGAAGCTTTCTTT.

V gene TRBV2 combines with J gene TRBJ1-5; D is unresolved. The germline V gene encodes CDR1 SNHLY and CDR2 FYNNEI. There are 13 residues in the CDR3. The ends were cut back, 2 bases at V and 6 bases at J, with 8 bases in the middle. CDR3 nucleotides: TGTGCCAGCAGTGAAAGTCCCGTTCAGCCCCAGCATTTT. Its protein is CASSESPVQPQHF.

J is TRBJ1-1 and V is TRBV28; the D is unclear. The CDR3 is 13 residues long. The germline V gene encodes CDR1 MDHEN and CDR2 SYDVKM. V gave up 4 bases and J gave up 0 bases, with 6 bases separating them. In DNA, the CDR3 is TGTGCCAGCAGTTCTTTTATGAACACTGAAGCTTTCTTT. Its translation: CASSSFMNTEAFF.

The V and J genes are TRBV9 and TRBJ1-2, with D hard to call. V lost 2 bases, J lost 4 bases, and 15 bases lay in between. CDR3 length equals 15 residues. The germline V gene has CDR1 SGDLS and CDR2 YYNGEE. The CDR3 DNA is TGTGCCAGCAGCGTTGGTCATCACCAATCCTATGGCTACACCTTC. It codes for CASSVGHHQSYGYTF.

The chain carries TRBV4-1 and TRBJ2-7; D remains unclear. With 4 bases removed from V and 7 bases from J, the gap between germline ends came to 17 bases. Germline CDR1 MGHRA, CDR2 YSYEKL. The CDR3 loop spans 14 amino acids. CDR3 loop: CASSPNPTLGEQYF. The CDR3 DNA reads as TGCGCCAGCAGCCCGAATCCAACCCTTGGGGAGCAGTACTTC.

V usage is TRBV28 and J usage is TRBJ1-6; D gene unclear. The CDR3 is 16 amino acids. CDR1 is MDHEN and CDR2 is SYDVKM in the germline V gene. Trimming took 4 bases from V and 0 from J, leaving 10 bases between them. The CDR3 sequence is CASSSIVSSYNSPLHF. The CDR3 DNA reads as TGTGCCAGCAGTTCTATAGTGAGCTCCTATAATTCACCCCTCCACTTT.

CDR3 coding DNA: TGCGCCAGCAGTGATCGGGCCTCGGGAAAATTGTACTTC. Protein: CASSDRASGKLYF. The rearrangement joins TRBV10-1 to TRBJ2-7; tentative D call: TRBD2 (5 bases). The V and J ends lost 3 bases and 12 bases respectively, with 18 bases between them. Germline CDR1 and CDR2: WNHNN and SYGVQD (reference sequence). The CDR3 has 13 residues.

The chain combines TRBV4-2 with TRBJ1-2, with a possible D match to TRBD1 (6 bases). The germline CDR1 and CDR2 sequences are LGHNA and YNFKEQ. The CDR3 covers 13 residues. V was clipped by 8 bases and J by 4 bases, with 14 bases between them. The CDR3 region is CASWGGAGYGYTF. CDR3 sequence (DNA): TGTGCCAGCTGGGGGGGCGCCGGCTATGGCTACACCTTC.

This chain uses TRBV18 with TRBJ1-4; D is uncertain. This CDR3 contains 13 residues. Deletions cut 3 bases from V and 3 bases from J, with 5 bases between. In germline, CDR1 is KGHSH, CDR2 LQKENI. CDR3: CASSPSPNEKLFF. The CDR3 region has the DNA TGTGCCAGCTCACCCAGCCCTAATGAAAAACTGTTTTTT.

This CDR3 reads CASSEVGGSNQPQHF. In DNA form, the CDR3 reads TGTGCCAGTTCGGAGGTAGGAGGAAGCAATCAGCCCCAGCATTTT. The rearrangement links TRBV6-4 to TRBJ1-5; D is uncertain. Looked up from germline, CDR1 is MRHNA and CDR2 is SNTAGT. Between the trimmed V and J ends, which lost 9 bases and 1 base, there was a span of 16 bases. The CDR3 is 15 residues long.

DNA for the CDR3: TGTGCCAGCTCGAGAGGGACAGGCGACTACGAGCAGTACTTC. Its protein is CASSRGTGDYEQYF. The rearrangement uses TRBV18 and TRBJ2-7; 8 bases agree with TRBD1. Germline V gene sequence: CDR1 KGHSH, CDR2 LQKENI. Trimming took 6 bases from V and 3 from J; bases not matched to a gene: 7. The CDR3 has 14 amino acids. The entire variable domain, with the rest obtained from reference TRBV18 and TRBJ2-7, is as follows: NAGVMQNPRHLVRRRGQEARLRCSPMKGHSHVYWYRQLPEEGLKFMVYLQKENIIDESGMPKERFSAEFPKEGPSILRIQQVVRGDSAAYFCASSRGTGDYEQYFGPGTRLTVT.